This T cell receptor beta chain was recovered during a study of graft-versus-host responses after intestinal transplantation. Study information: Recipients obtained multivisceral, liver-intestinal, or isolated intestinal transplants.

The CDR3 runs to 16 residues. V shed 1 base and J shed 3 bases, with 15 bases lying between them. Germline V gene lookup returns CDR1 SEHNR and CDR2 FQNEAQ (reference sequence). This clone was detected only a few times. Produced via immunoSEQ multiplex PCR; TCRdb's table is partial and in-frame only. Altogether approximately 10,000 clones are present, approximately 94% being singletons, with the ten largest covering roughly 2%. This TCR came from a human patient who received an intestinal transplant, so some T cells may come from the graft donor. The starting material was PBMCs, obtained 8 days after intestinal transplant. The chain combines TRBV7-9 with TRBJ1-2; no clear D. This CDR3 is CASSLDGRSPDYGYTF. CDR3 sequence (DNA): TGTGCCAGCAGCTTAGACGGCAGGAGCCCTGACTATGGCTACACCTTC.